The rows below give T cell receptor beta chains drawn from one sample of a study of T cell responses to AZD1222 COVID-19 vaccine. The table came from immunoSEQ multiplex PCR; TCRdb's copy has only in-frame clones and leaves some out. Seen here are 110,000 or so clones, around 90% observed once, and the top ten hold about 3.3%. The starting material was peripheral blood, obtained 28 days after the second AZD1222 dose. The receptors come from an adult who received the AZD1222 COVID-19 vaccine. The CDR3 runs from the conserved cysteine through the conserved F or W. D genes are given only for firm matches. A clone size is listed for some rows: how often the clone was seen (once, few, many), or a class if it is expanded.

v_call,j_call,clone_size,d_call,cdr3_nt,cdr3_aa
TRBV7-9,TRBJ1-6,NA,TRBD1,TGTGCCAGCAGCTCCGTCCCGGGACAGGGAAAATATTCTCGACCCCTCCACTTT,CASSSVPGQGKYSRPLHF
TRBV3-1/TRBV3-2,TRBJ2-1,NA,NA,TGTGCCAGCAGCCTGGCTGGGGGGCTTAGCGATGAGCAGTTCTTC,CASSLAGGLSDEQFF
TRBV6-2/TRBV6-3,TRBJ2-1,NA,TRBD2,TGTGCCAGCAGTTTAGCGGGGGGCAACAATGAGCAGTTCTTC,CASSLAGGNNEQFF
TRBV7-9,TRBJ2-1,NA,NA,TGTGCCAGCCGGCAGGGGTCCCTCGTGTACAATGAGCAGTTCTTC,CASRQGSLVYNEQFF
TRBV30,TRBJ2-2,NA,TRBD1,TGTGCCTGGAGTGGGGACAGGAACACCGGGGAGCTGTTTTTT,CAWSGDRNTGELFF
TRBV7-8,TRBJ1-5,NA,TRBD1,TGTGCCAGCAGCTTAGCGGGGACAGGGTATCAGCCCCAGCATTTT,CASSLAGTGYQPQHF
TRBV27,TRBJ2-3,NA,NA,TGTGCCAGCAGTTTTGTGGGGGTTGGGAGAGATACGCAGTATTTT,CASSFVGVGRDTQYF
TRBV2,TRBJ2-3,NA,NA,TGTGCCAGCAGTCCTAGCAGCCCTAGCACAGATACGCAGTATTTT,CASSPSSPSTDTQYF
TRBV23-1,TRBJ1-3,once,NA,TGCACCGCCCCCCCCGACAGGTTCTTCTCTGGAAACACCATATATTTT,CTAPPDRFFSGNTIYF
TRBV19,TRBJ1-2,NA,TRBD1,TGTGCCAGTACCTCCCCAGGACAGGGCTATGGCTACACCTTC,CASTSPGQGYGYTF
TRBV6-5,TRBJ1-1,NA,NA,TGTGCCAGCCTAGGGGGACTCCACTCTGAAGCTTTCTTT,CASLGGLHSEAFF
TRBV4-3,TRBJ2-1,NA,NA,TGCGCCAGCAGCCAGAAACATGGTTACAATGAGCAGTTCTTC,CASSQKHGYNEQFF
TRBV15,TRBJ2-3,NA,NA,TGTGCCACCAGCAAACAACACGGTAGCACAGATACGCAGTATTTT,CATSKQHGSTDTQYF
TRBV4-2,TRBJ1-5,NA,NA,TGTGCCAGCAGCCAAGAAAGTGTCAGGCCTGCGCCCCAGCATTTT,CASSQESVRPAPQHF
TRBV11-2,TRBJ1-2,NA,TRBD1,TGTGCCAGCAGCCCGGGACAGGGGTGGCGTTACACCTTC,CASSPGQGWRYTF
TRBV2,TRBJ1-1,NA,NA,TGTGCCAGCAGCCAAAACAGGGTTAACACTGAAGCTTTCTTT,CASSQNRVNTEAFF